Listed here are 27 T cell receptor beta chains from one sample, sequenced in a study of blood T cell repertoires in COVID-19. Sequenced by immunoSEQ multiplex PCR; TCRdb stores in-frame clones only, minus some. The table includes a few hundred thousand clones, almost 90% detected once. The specimen was peripheral blood. Receptors were obtained from an older woman with COVID-19, enrolled during active disease.

The rearrangement uses TRBV4-3 and TRBJ1-2; 9 positions agree with TRBD1. Losses at the gene ends were 0 bases for V and 4 bases for J; bases not matched to a gene: 3. The germline V gene encodes CDR1 LGHNA and CDR2 YSLEER. CDR3 length: 15 amino acids. In nucleotides, the CDR3 is TGCGCCAGCAGCCAAGACGGACAGGGGCTCTATGGCTACACCTTC. This sequence encodes CASSQDGQGLYGYTF.

The V and J genes are TRBV7-2 and TRBJ1-5; D is possibly TRBD1 (6 bases). Between the trimmed V and J ends, which lost 5 bases and 2 bases, there was a span of 13 bases. The CDR3 contains 15 residues. Germline CDR1 is SGHTA and CDR2 is FQGNSA. CDR3 sequence: CASSPGQLGNQPQHF. CDR3 in DNA: TGTGCCAGCAGCCCGGGACAATTGGGCAATCAGCCCCAGCATTTT.

The count of this clone is one. This chain uses TRBV12-3 or TRBV12-4 with TRBJ2-1, with D hard to call. The CDR3 contains 12 residues. V lost 3 bases and J 14 bases, leaving 14 bases between the germline ends. CDR3 nucleotides: TGTGCCAGCAGTTTTAGTGGAATTGCGGAGTTCTTC. It is translated as CASSFSGIAEFF.

The chain couples TRBV21-1 to TRBJ1-1; TRBD1, the table's D call, was not compared with the DNA. TRBV21-1 is deemed a pseudogene. The CDR3 has 20 amino acids. DNA for the CDR3: TGTGCCAGCAGCAAAAGGTGGGAGACAGGGGGCGAAGAAGGGAACACTGAAGCTTTCTTT. This gives the protein CASSKRWETGGEEGNTEAFF.

The V call is TRBV9, the J call TRBJ1-2, with 7 positions matching TRBD1. CDR3 size: 14 residues. Germline CDR1 and CDR2: SGDLS and YYNGEE. After removal of 3 bases from V and 8 bases from J, the junction contained 10 bases not matched to a gene. CDR3 coding DNA: TGTGCCAGCAGCGCCCCCGGGACAGATGGGGGCTACACCTTC. The encoded protein is CASSAPGTDGGYTF.

The genes are TRBV7-2 and TRBJ1-4; TRBD1 is a possible D gene (6 bases). The CDR3 has 16 residues. Trimming shortened V by 3 bases and J by 0 bases, and 11 bases separated the two germline ends. Germline V gene sequence: CDR1 SGHTA, CDR2 FQGNSA. The CDR3, as DNA: TGTGCCAGCAGCTTCAGGGGAATTACAACTAATGAAAAACTGTTTTTT. It codes for CASSFRGITTNEKLFF.

The rearrangement joins TRBV19 to TRBJ1-2; D might be TRBD1 (5 bases). CDR1 and CDR2 (germline): LNHDA, SQIVND (reference sequence). V dropped 3 bases and J dropped 3 bases, with 14 bases sitting between them. The CDR3 is made up of 15 amino acids. CDR3 nucleotide sequence: TGTGCCAGTAGTATTAGAACAGGTCGGGACTATGGCTACACCTTC. This codes for CASSIRTGRDYGYTF.

The chain combines TRBV5-1 with TRBJ2-2; unclear D gene. The CDR3 runs 13 residues. Per the germline V gene, CDR1 is SGHRS and CDR2 is YFSETQ. Trimming removed 0 bases from V and 6 bases from J, with 6 bases in between. The DNA of the CDR3 is TGCGCCAGCAGCTTGGATCCGTCCGGGGAGCTGTTTTTT. This codes for CASSLDPSGELFF. Full variable domain (missing parts from reference TRBV5-1 and TRBJ2-2): KAGVTQTPRYLIKTRGQQVTLSCSPISGHRSVSWYQQTPGQGLQFLFEYFSETQRNKGNFPGRFSGRQFSNSRSEMNVSTLELGDSALYLCASSLDPSGELFFGEGSRLTVL.

The chain is built from TRBV5-4 and TRBJ1-3, with TRBD1 matching 7 bases. This CDR3 comprises 13 residues. With V trimmed by 2 bases and J by 9 bases, 5 bases remained unmatched. The germline gives CDR1 SGHNT, CDR2 YYREEE (reference sequence). DNA for the CDR3: TGTGCCAGCAGCTTCGGGACAGATGGCACCATATATTTT. Amino acids: CASSFGTDGTIYF.

The chain uses TRBV7-2 and TRBJ1-3, with D maybe TRBD1 (5 bases). There are 15 residues in the CDR3. Deletions cut 0 bases from V and 3 bases from J, with 9 bases between. Looked up from germline, CDR1 is SGHTA and CDR2 is FQGNSA. The CDR3 sequence: CASSLAGGSGNTIYF. DNA for the CDR3: TGTGCCAGCAGCTTAGCCGGGGGGAGTGGAAACACCATATATTTT.

This chain uses TRBV19 with TRBJ1-4, with D possibly being TRBD1 (5 bases). With 6 bases removed from V and 4 bases from J, the gap between germline ends came to 9 bases. Germline V gene lookup returns CDR1 LNHDA and CDR2 SQIVND (reference sequence). CDR3 length: 13 amino acids. CDR3 protein: CASRRDHNEKLFF. CDR3 bases: TGTGCCAGTAGGCGGGACCATAATGAAAAACTGTTTTTT.

V and J are TRBV3-1 (or the pseudogene TRBV3-2) and TRBJ1-1; D is possibly TRBD1 (5 bases). The CDR3 extends over 13 amino acids. The ends were cut back, 3 bases at V and 6 bases at J, with 11 bases in the middle. The germline CDR1 and CDR2 sequences are LGHDT and YNNKEL (reference sequence). The CDR3 nucleotides read TGTGCCAGCAGCCAGGCCCGGGGGTCTGAAGCTTTCTTT. Its translation is CASSQARGSEAFF.

The rearrangement links TRBV19 to TRBJ2-5; 7 bases map to TRBD1. With 5 bases clipped from V and 5 bases from J, the junction kept 8 bases outside the gene matches. The CDR3 consists of 14 residues. CDR1 and CDR2 from the germline V gene are LNHDA and SQIVND (reference sequence). The CDR3 DNA reads TGTGCCAGTAGTTTAAGGGGGCGCCTGGAGACCCAGTACTTC. Amino acids: CASSLRGRLETQYF.

The chain couples TRBV5-6 to TRBJ1-3; no clear D. Germline-derived CDR1 and CDR2 are SGHDT and YYEEEE. The CDR3 sequence is 13 residues long. Trimming removed 2 bases at V and 1 base at J, with 4 bases between. CDR3 nucleotide sequence: TGTGCCAGCAGCTTCGGGTCTGGAAACACCATATATTTT. The encoded protein is CASSFGSGNTIYF.

This clone was found once. This sequence joins TRBV5-4 and TRBJ1-2, with 7 bases matching TRBD1. V dropped 0 bases and J dropped 7; count of bases not matched to a gene: 15. The CDR3 runs to 17 residues. Per germline, CDR1 SGHNT and CDR2 YYREEE (reference sequence). The CDR3 DNA is TGTGCCAGCAGCTTGGGGCGCAGGGGGAGTGCATCCGGTGGCTACACCTTC. This gives the protein CASSLGRRGSASGGYTF.

The CDR3 DNA reads as TGTGCCAGCAGACCCCCGGGACTAGCGCGGATGAAACTCAATGAGCAGTTCTTC. Its protein product is CASRPPGLARMKLNEQFF. The J gene is TRBJ2-1, the V gene TRBV7-2, with 10 nucleotides matching TRBD2. The CDR3 is made up of 18 amino acids. CDR1 and CDR2 (germline): SGHTA, FQGNSA. The ends lost 6 bases at V and 6 bases at J; junction bases unmatched: 17. The full variable domain, in which reference TRBV7-2 and TRBJ2-1 provide the parts outside the CDR3, is GAGVSQSPSNKVTEKGKDVELRCDPISGHTALYWYRQSLGQGLEFLIYFQGNSAPDKSGLPSDRFSAERTGGSVSTLTIQRTQQEDSAVYLCASRPPGLARMKLNEQFFGPGTRLTVL.

This clone was seen a handful of times. The V gene is TRBV7-8, the J gene TRBJ1-1; D might be TRBD1 (5 bases). Germline loops: CDR1 SGHVS, CDR2 FQNEAQ. The CDR3 is 14 residues long. Trimming took 3 bases from V and 1 from J, leaving 9 bases between them. This CDR3 is CASSFRDRNTEAFF. The CDR3 nucleotides are TGTGCCAGCAGCTTCCGTGACAGGAACACTGAAGCTTTCTTT.

V and J are TRBV4-1 and TRBJ1-5; D is unresolved. Germline V gene lookup returns CDR1 MGHRA and CDR2 YSYEKL. The CDR3 consists of 14 residues. Trimming cost V 0 bases and J 4 bases, with 7 bases left between them. CDR3 bases: TGCGCCAGCAGCCAAGATCCTCTTAATCAGCCCCAGCATTTT. It translates to CASSQDPLNQPQHF.

The chain is built from TRBV19 and TRBJ1-4; no clear D. Germline loops: CDR1 LNHDA, CDR2 SQIVND (reference sequence). V gave up 9 bases and J gave up 8 bases, with 7 bases separating them. The CDR3 has 10 amino acids. The CDR3 DNA sequence: TGTGCCAGGCGTCCCGAAAAACTGTTTTTT. Encoded protein: CARRPEKLFF. The full variable domain, with the rest looked up from reference TRBV19 and TRBJ1-4, is DGGITQSPKYLFRKEGQNVTLSCEQNLNHDAMYWYRQDPGQGLRLIYYSQIVNDFQKGDIAEGYSVSREKKESFPLTVTSAQKNPTAFYLCARRPEKLFFGSGTQLSVL.

V usage is TRBV19 and J usage is TRBJ1-1, with a weak D call TRBD1 (6 bases). Germline V CDR1 and CDR2: LNHDA, SQIVND (reference sequence). Trimming cost V 6 bases and J 4 bases, with 12 bases left between them. The CDR3 is made up of 13 amino acids. The CDR3 DNA reads TGTGCCAGTAGGCCAGCGGGGGCCACTGAAGCTTTCTTT. Translating it yields CASRPAGATEAFF.

J is TRBJ1-5 and V is TRBV29-1; perhaps TRBD1 as D (5 bases). The V gene's germline CDR1 is SQVTM and CDR2 ANQGSEA. This CDR3 is built from 14 residues. V was trimmed by 4 bases and J by 0 bases, leaving 10 bases between them. CDR3 nucleotide sequence: TGCAGCGTTGTTCAAGGGGATAGCAATCAGCCCCAGCATTTT. Its translation is CSVVQGDSNQPQHF.

Only one count was recorded for this clone. The V and J genes are TRBV11-2 and TRBJ1-5; D not certain. V lost 0 bases to trimming and J lost 4 bases, with 4 bases between them. CDR1 is SGHAT, CDR2 FQNNGV, per germline. CDR3 size: 13 residues. The chain's CDR3 is CASSLEENQPQHF. CDR3 in DNA: TGTGCCAGCAGCTTAGAGGAGAATCAGCCCCAGCATTTT.

The chain combines TRBV12-3 or TRBV12-4 with TRBJ1-4, with 9 positions matching TRBD1. The CDR3 sequence is 13 residues long. With V trimmed by 6 bases and J by 6 bases, 2 bases remained unmatched. The CDR3, as DNA: TGTGCCAGCAGCCGGACAGGGGATGAAAAACTGTTTTTT. Residues: CASSRTGDEKLFF.

The chain has TRBV7-8 and TRBJ1-2; 7 bases are a match to TRBD1. The CDR3 has 13 residues. V shed 5 bases, J shed 3 bases, and the junction held 3 bases outside the gene matches. In germline, CDR1 is SGHVS, CDR2 FQNEAQ. The CDR3 sequence: CASSADRDYGYTF. CDR3 bases: TGTGCCAGCAGCGCTGACAGGGACTATGGCTACACCTTC.

This chain's CDR3 is CASSQDRAVGEKLFF. The CDR3 DNA reads as TGTGCCAGCAGTCAGGACAGGGCGGTGGGGGAAAAACTGTTTTTT. V gene TRBV6-6 combines with J gene TRBJ1-4; TRBD1 agrees at 8 bases. This CDR3 region has 15 residues. V was pared by 5 bases and J by 8 bases, with 10 bases of the junction left unmatched. CDR1 is MNHNY and CDR2 is SVGAGI in the germline V gene (reference sequence).

This rearrangement joins TRBV5-1 to TRBJ1-4, with D possibly TRBD1 on 5 matching bases. CDR1 is SGHRS, CDR2 YFSETQ, per germline. V was trimmed by 4 bases and J by 3 bases, leaving 13 bases between them. This CDR3 comprises 15 residues. The CDR3 nucleotides are TGCGCCAGCAGCCCGGGCGGGGCAGCTAATGAAAAACTGTTTTTT. The encoded protein is CASSPGGAANEKLFF.

The rearrangement joins TRBV5-4 to TRBJ1-5; no clear D. The CDR3 extends over 13 amino acids. The germline V and J ends were trimmed by 4 bases and 5 bases, with 10 bases remaining between them. Germline V gene data show CDR1 as SGHNT and CDR2 as YYREEE (reference sequence). The CDR3 reads CASSPGRDQPQHF. CDR3 DNA sequence: TGTGCCAGCAGCCCGGGTCGCGATCAGCCCCAGCATTTT. The full variable domain, with the rest looked up from reference TRBV5-4 and TRBJ1-5, is ETGVTQSPTHLIKTRGQQVTLRCSSQSGHNTVSWYQQALGQGPQFIFQYYREEENGRGNFPPRFSGLQFPNYSSELNVNALELDDSALYLCASSPGRDQPQHFGDGTRLSIL.